This is a list of T cell receptor beta chains from one sample in a study of beta chain features in type 1 diabetes. The table came from immunoSEQ multiplex PCR; TCRdb's copy has only in-frame clones and leaves some out. This table holds about 350,000 clones, 15% to 20% found once. The specimen sequenced was naive CD4+ T cells from blood. These receptors were obtained from a woman between 18 and 29 years old in good health. CDR3s include the opening cysteine and the closing phenylalanine or tryptophan. A D gene is named only where the DNA matches it firmly. Size tells how often a clone was seen (once, few, many) or the class of an expanded clone, and some rows leave it out.

length,J,size,D,V,DNA,CDR3
15,TRBJ2-7,.,TRBD1,TRBV5-1,TGCGCCAGCAGCTTGGGAGGGACAGGTGACTACGAGCAGTACTTC,CASSLGGTGDYEQYF
16,TRBJ1-1,.,TRBD1,TRBV7-9,TGTGCCAGCAGCTTAAGGGGAGACAGGGCTAACATTGAAGCTTTCTTT,CASSLRGDRANIEAFF
14,TRBJ1-2,.,.,TRBV4-2,TGTGCCAGCAGCCAGAGCAGCGGGGCGGATGGCTACACCTTC,CASSQSSGADGYTF
16,TRBJ2-1,.,TRBD1,TRBV30,TGTGCCGAAAACTCGCCGGGCAGGGGGCTTCGGGGTGAGCAGTTCTTC,CAENSPGRGLRGEQFF
15,TRBJ2-2,once,TRBD2,TRBV4-2,TGTGCCAGCAGCTCACTAGCGGGAGAAGCCGGGGAGCTGTTTTTT,CASSSLAGEAGELFF
13,TRBJ2-3,once,.,TRBV6-5,TGTGCCAGCAAGGAGGGAAACACAGATACGCAGTATTTT,CASKEGNTDTQYF
15,TRBJ2-6,few,TRBD1,TRBV5-1,TGCGCCAGCGGGACAGGGGGCTCTGGGGCCAACGTCCTGACTTTC,CASGTGGSGANVLTF
14,TRBJ2-7,few,TRBD1,TRBV14,TGTGCCAGCAGAACCCGGGACAGGGTCTACGAGCAGTACTTC,CASRTRDRVYEQYF
11,TRBJ2-1,few,.,TRBV7-9,TGTGCCAGCCAACAGGGCGAGGAGCAGTTCTTC,CASQQGEEQFF
11,TRBJ1-1,few,.,TRBV6-5,TGTGCCAGCAAAACAGGCGATAAAGCTTTCTTT,CASKTGDKAFF
17,TRBJ1-4,few,TRBD1,TRBV5-1,TGCGCCAGCAGCTTGCCCAGACAGGGTGGTGGGAATGAAAAACTGTTTTTT,CASSLPRQGGGNEKLFF
18,TRBJ2-1,.,.,TRBV7-2,TGTGCCAGCAGCTTAAGATCGGGCGGACTTAGCTCCTACAATGAGCAGTTCTTC,CASSLRSGGLSSYNEQFF
14,TRBJ2-5,.,.,TRBV5-1,TGCGCCAGCAGCTTCGGGTCGGGGCAAGAGACCCAGTACTTC,CASSFGSGQETQYF
14,TRBJ1-1,few,.,TRBV29-1,TGCAGCGGACGCGGCTCAGGGGTTAACACTGAAGCTTTCTTT,CSGRGSGVNTEAFF
16,TRBJ2-5,.,TRBD2,TRBV5-4,TGTGCCAGCAGCTTGTGGGCGGGAGGGTCCGTTGAGACCCAGTACTTC,CASSLWAGGSVETQYF
15,TRBJ2-5,few,.,TRBV18,TGTGCCAGCTCACCACCTAGCTCTGGGCAAGAGACCCAGTACTTC,CASSPPSSGQETQYF
16,TRBJ2-1,few,TRBD1,TRBV7-9,TGTGCCAGCAGCTTAAGAGGACAGGGCAACTACAATGAGCAGTTCTTC,CASSLRGQGNYNEQFF
14,TRBJ1-2,.,.,TRBV15,TGTGCCACCAGCAGGGCAGGCAGAATCTATGGCTACACCTTC,CATSRAGRIYGYTF
16,TRBJ1-2,.,TRBD1,TRBV4-2,TGTGCCAGCAGCCAAGAAGGGCGACAGGGTTCCTATGGCTACACCTTC,CASSQEGRQGSYGYTF
11,TRBJ1-2,few,.,TRBV20-1,TGCAGTGCCGTAACGAGAGATGGCTACACCTTC,CSAVTRDGYTF
15,TRBJ2-7,.,TRBD1,TRBV18,TGTGCCAGCTCACCACTCGGACAGGGGACGGAAGAGCAGTACTTC,CASSPLGQGTEEQYF
15,TRBJ2-7,.,.,TRBV4-1,TGCGCCAGCAGTTTGAGCCCAGGAGGGACCTACGAGCAGTACTTC,CASSLSPGGTYEQYF
11,TRBJ2-1,.,.,TRBV5-1,TGCGCCAGCAGCTTCAGCAATGAGCAGTTCTTC,CASSFSNEQFF
15,TRBJ2-1,.,TRBD2,TRBV5-1,TGCGCCAGCAGCTGGGGGACTAGCGGGATAAATGAGCAGTTCTTC,CASSWGTSGINEQFF
15,TRBJ2-7,.,TRBD2,TRBV9,TGTGCCAGCAGCGTAGGTAGCGGGAGTATTTACGAGCAGTACTTC,CASSVGSGSIYEQYF
12,TRBJ1-1,.,.,TRBV7-9,TGTGCCAGCAGCTTAGCGGGCCATGAAGCTTTCTTT,CASSLAGHEAFF
15,TRBJ1-1,few,TRBD1,TRBV9,TGTGCCAGCAGCCCTAGGACAGGGATGAACACTGAAGCTTTCTTT,CASSPRTGMNTEAFF
14,TRBJ2-3,.,TRBD2,TRBV2,TGTGCCAGCAGGCCGGGACTAGCGGTCGATACGCAGTATTTT,CASRPGLAVDTQYF
17,TRBJ2-1,.,TRBD2,TRBV5-4,TGTGCCAGCAGCTTGGGTTCTAGCGGGAGCTCCTACAATGAGCAGTTCTTC,CASSLGSSGSSYNEQFF
15,TRBJ2-2,once,TRBD1,TRBV5-1,TGCGCCAGCAGGCCCGGGACAGGGGACACCGGGGAGCTGTTTTTT,CASRPGTGDTGELFF
15,TRBJ2-3,few,.,TRBV7-2,TGTGCCAGCAGCTTAGGTGGAGGGATCACAGATACGCAGTATTTT,CASSLGGGITDTQYF
16,TRBJ1-5,.,.,TRBV13,TGTGCCAGCAGCCTTCGCGGGGCGTCGGGCAATCAGCCCCAGCATTTT,CASSLRGASGNQPQHF
15,TRBJ2-1,.,.,TRBV7-2,TGTGCCAGCAGACCCAGGGTTAGCTCCTACAATGAGCAGTTCTTC,CASRPRVSSYNEQFF
15,TRBJ2-5,.,.,TRBV9,TGTGCCAGCAGCCCCCCTCGCGGGGGCGGGGAGACCCAGTACTTC,CASSPPRGGGETQYF
17,TRBJ2-7,few,TRBD1,TRBV15,TGTGCCACCAGCCTAACCCTTTTCCGGGACAGGCGTCGCGAGCAGTACTTC,CATSLTLFRDRRREQYF
13,TRBJ2-3,.,TRBD1,TRBV7-7,TGTGCTAGCAGCTTACAGGGGGAAGATACGCAGTATTTT,CASSLQGEDTQYF
14,TRBJ2-3,.,TRBD2,TRBV7-2,TGTGCCAGCAGCCCCGGGGGGGGCACAGATACGCAGTATTTT,CASSPGGGTDTQYF
12,TRBJ1-2,.,.,TRBV19,TGTGCCAGTAGTAGAACAGGAGACGGCTACACCTTC,CASSRTGDGYTF
15,TRBJ2-3,.,TRBD2,TRBV19,TGTGCCAGTAGTCTCGGACTAGCGGATCGGGATACGCAGTATTTT,CASSLGLADRDTQYF
16,TRBJ2-1,.,.,TRBV4-1,TGCGCCAGCAGACCCCTATCAGGATCAGGGTACAATGAGCAGTTCTTC,CASRPLSGSGYNEQFF
14,TRBJ1-1,few,.,TRBV7-9,TGTGCCAGCAGCTCCTTGATGCGGAACACTGAAGCTTTCTTT,CASSSLMRNTEAFF
15,TRBJ2-5,few,.,TRBV2,TGTGCCAGCAGTGAAGCGGCGCGGGTACAAGAGACCCAGTACTTC,CASSEAARVQETQYF
15,TRBJ2-5,.,TRBD2,TRBV4-1,TGCGCCAGCAGGGAGGGGACTAGCAAACAAGAGACCCAGTACTTC,CASREGTSKQETQYF
13,TRBJ1-3,few,.,TRBV7-2,TGTGCCAGCAGCTTAGAACTGGGAAACACCATATATTTT,CASSLELGNTIYF
15,TRBJ2-3,.,TRBD2,TRBV9,TGTGCCAGCAGCGTAGCACTAGCGAACACAGATACGCAGTATTTT,CASSVALANTDTQYF
16,TRBJ2-1,few,.,TRBV4-1,TGCGCCAGCAGCCAAGACCAAACGGGAGTGTACAATGAGCAGTTCTTC,CASSQDQTGVYNEQFF
14,TRBJ2-5,few,TRBD1,TRBV7-2,TGTGCCAGCAGCCGAGGACAGGGCCAAGAGACCCAGTACTTC,CASSRGQGQETQYF
16,TRBJ1-5,.,.,TRBV15,TGTGCCACCAGCAGAGGTGTTCTGGGTCCGGGTCAGCCCCAGCATTTT,CATSRGVLGPGQPQHF
18,TRBJ2-2,.,TRBD2,TRBV9,TGTGCCAGCAGCGGGGGACTAGCGGGGGCCTTCTGGAAGGGGGAGCTGTTTTTT,CASSGGLAGAFWKGELFF
15,TRBJ2-1,.,TRBD2,TRBV19,TGTGCCAGTAAAAGAGTGGCTAGCGGGGGAAATGAGCAGTTCTTC,CASKRVASGGNEQFF
15,TRBJ2-3,few,TRBD1,TRBV18,TGTGCCAGCTCACCAAGGACAGGGGGCGCAGATACGCAGTATTTT,CASSPRTGGADTQYF